A single sample gave rise to the 32 T cell receptor beta chains below, sequenced in a study of T cell clonality in common variable immunodeficiency. Assay used: immunoSEQ multiplex PCR; TCRdb lists only in-frame clones, some missing. The profile covers over 35,000 clones, none occurring a single time. Sequenced sample: peripheral blood mononuclear cells. These receptors were collected from a person aged 18 to 75 in good health.

This clone was detected ten times or more. The DNA read from the CDR3 is TGTGCCAGCTCACCATCCACTTCGATAGGGTATGGC. Amino acid sequence: CASSPSTSIGYG. The full CDR3 is CASSPSTSIGYGYTF. The chain carries TRBV18 and TRBJ1-2; D not resolved. The CDR3 end falls 3 residues outside the read, so it is completed with the germline J gene. Germline CDR1 is KGHSH and CDR2 is LQKENI. CDR3 size: 15 residues. Trimming took off 2 bases at V and 5 bases at J, with 15 bases between the two ends.

The sample holds many counts of this clone. With the read ending 3 residues before the CDR3 end, the germline J gene is used to fill in that end. V and J are TRBV5-1 and TRBJ2-3; 9 bases align to TRBD2. Per the germline V gene, CDR1 is SGHRS and CDR2 is YFSETQ. Losses at the gene ends were 7 bases for V and 8 bases for J; bases not matched to a gene: 5. The CDR3 consists of 12 residues. The CDR3 reads CASDSGGTTQYF. The CDR3 DNA, read in part, is TGCGCCAGCGATAGCGGGGGAACTACG.

This clone was seen repeatedly, ten times or more. The CDR3 is cut off 3 residues early in the read; its end comes from the germline J gene. This rearrangement joins TRBV20-1 to TRBJ1-5; D is uncertain. This CDR3 is built from 14 residues. Trimming pared 6 bases from V and 2 bases from J, leaving 14 bases between. Germline loops: CDR1 DFQATT, CDR2 SNEGSKA (reference sequence). The sequenced CDR3 bases are TGCAGTGCCGAGGGCGCGGGTGGCAATCAGCCC. Encoded protein: CSAEGAGGNQP. Given in full, the CDR3 is CSAEGAGGNQPQHF.

This clone was seen repeatedly, ten times or more. Coverage ceases 3 residues before the CDR3 finishes, and the germline J gene fills in the end. The chain has TRBV18 and TRBJ2-7, with 11 bases matching TRBD2. Unmatched junction bases numbered 3, after V lost 8 bases and J lost 3 bases. Germline V lookup: CDR1 KGHSH, CDR2 LQKENI. CDR3 size: 13 residues. Partial CDR3 DNA: TGTGCCAGCAGACTAGCGGGATTCTACGAG. Protein product: CASRLAGFYE. The whole CDR3 region reads CASRLAGFYEQYF.

This clone was seen many times. Read data end 3 residues before the CDR3 end; the end is taken from the germline J gene. The chain carries TRBV12-3 or TRBV12-4 and TRBJ2-5; D might be TRBD1 (6 bases). Trimming pared 6 bases from V and 0 bases from J, leaving 11 bases between. The CDR3 is 14 residues long. CDR3 DNA (partial): TGTGCCAGCAGGGACAGTTCTAACCAAGAGACC. The encoded protein is CASRDSSNQET. The complete CDR3 sequence is CASRDSSNQETQYF.

This clone was counted a few times. The DNA ends 3 residues before the CDR3 does, and the rest of the CDR3 is filled in from the germline J gene. The chain uses TRBV6-4 and TRBJ2-2; TRBD2 matches 12 bases. J gave up 6 bases and V 4 bases, and 3 bases lay outside the gene matches. Germline V gene data show CDR1 as MRHNA and CDR2 as SNTAGT. The CDR3 contains 15 residues. CDR3 in amino acids: CASSATSGSAGELFF. The covered CDR3 bases are TGTGCCAGCAGTGCGACTAGCGGGAGTGCCGGGGAG.

Concerning this clone itself: Coverage ceases 3 residues before the CDR3 finishes, and the germline J gene fills in the end. V usage is TRBV30 and J usage is TRBJ1-2; 7 positions agree with TRBD1. Germline CDR1 and CDR2: GTSNPN and SVGIG (reference sequence). This CDR3 contains 14 residues. This CDR3 is CAWSGQGGPYDYTF. CDR3 bases read: TGTGCCTGGAGTGGACAGGGCGGCCCCTACGAC.

At least ten counts were recorded for this clone. The sequence runs out 3 residues before the end of the CDR3; the remainder is reconstructed from the germline J gene. This chain joins TRBV7-9 and TRBJ2-1; TRBD2 matches 7 bases. Germline CDR1 reads SEHNR; CDR2 reads FQNEAQ (reference sequence). The J segment lost 7 bases and the V segment lost 5 bases, leaving 5 bases of the junction unmatched. The CDR3 extends over 13 amino acids. The CDR3 spells CASSRVGGNEQFF. The CDR3 DNA, read in part, is TGTGCCAGCAGCCGGGTGGGGGGGAATGAG.

This clone occurred many times. The CDR3 sequence is CASSEAGGQANTEAFF. The part of the CDR3 DNA that was read is TGTGCCAGCAGTGAAGCGGGGGGACAGGCGAACACTGAA. J is TRBJ1-1 and V is TRBV2; 8 positions agree with TRBD1. The read ends 3 residues before the CDR3 terminus; that terminus is restored from the germline J gene. The germline gives CDR1 SNHLY, CDR2 FYNNEI. With V trimmed by 0 bases and J by 1 base, 4 bases remained unmatched. There are 16 residues in the CDR3.

This clone has a count of ten or more. The read ends 3 residues before the CDR3 terminus; that terminus is restored from the germline J gene. The chain couples TRBV20-1 to TRBJ1-1; D ambiguous. V dropped 0 bases and J dropped 0 bases, with 11 bases sitting between them. The germline CDR1 and CDR2 sequences are DFQATT and SNEGSKA (reference sequence). The CDR3 has 15 amino acids. Incomplete CDR3 DNA: TGCAGTGCTAGAGATCGGCGCCGGGTGAACACTGAA. This codes for CSARDRRRVNTE. Given in full, the CDR3 is CSARDRRRVNTEAFF.

This clone has a count of ten or more. The CDR3 extends 3 residues past the end of the read, so its final part is completed from the germline J gene. This chain uses TRBV2 with TRBJ2-7; D may be TRBD1 (6 bases). Trimming shortened V by 7 bases and J by 3 bases, and 16 bases separated the two germline ends. Germline V gene lookup returns CDR1 SNHLY and CDR2 FYNNEI. CDR3 length: 14 residues. This CDR3 reads CASKARQAIYEQYF. The DNA read from the CDR3 is TGTGCCAGCAAGGCCCGACAGGCTATCTACGAG.

This clone was recorded many times. The CDR3 is cut off 3 residues early in the read; its end comes from the germline J gene. This chain joins TRBV29-1 and TRBJ2-5; TRBD2 matches 11 bases. The CDR3 is 14 amino acids. Trimming took 6 bases from V and 2 from J; bases not matched to a gene: 5. The germline V gene has CDR1 SQVTM and CDR2 ANQGSEA. The CDR3 protein is CSVTGLAEQETQYF. The covered CDR3 bases are TGCAGCGTAACGGGACTAGCGGAGCAAGAGACC.

This clone has ten or more counts. The read terminates 3 residues before the CDR3 end, so the remaining end is supplied by the germline J gene. This chain links TRBV27 with TRBJ1-2, with D tentatively TRBD1 (5 bases). Germline V gives CDR1 MNHEY, CDR2 SMNVEV (reference sequence). Trimming took 5 bases from V and 6 from J, leaving 16 bases between them. CDR3 length equals 14 residues. Partial CDR3 DNA: TGTGCCAGCAGTGCGCCCGGGGGGGGAAATGGC. It yields the protein CASSAPGGGNG. The CDR3 in full is CASSAPGGGNGYTF.

In this sample, this clone turned up many times. The CDR3 is cut off 3 residues early in the read; its end comes from the germline J gene. This chain links TRBV28 with TRBJ2-5; 11 positions agree with TRBD1. Germline V gene sequence: CDR1 MDHEN, CDR2 SYDVKM. The CDR3 extends over 15 amino acids. With V trimmed by 4 bases and J by 7 bases, 8 bases remained unmatched. The CDR3 loop is CASSSYAGTGGTQYF. The covered CDR3 bases are TGTGCCAGCAGTTCATACGCCGGGACAGGGGGGACC.

The sample holds many counts of this clone. The read finishes 3 residues shy of the CDR3 end, and the germline J gene is used to complete it. The chain has TRBV13 and TRBJ1-3; tentative D call: TRBD1 (6 bases). CDR1 is PRHDT and CDR2 is FYEKMQ in the germline V gene (reference sequence). CDR3 length equals 12 residues. V was shortened by 7 bases and J by 4 bases, with 8 bases between the two germline ends. The CDR3 bases that were read are TGTGCCAGCACCAGGGGCGGAAACACC. It encodes CASTRGGNT. The CDR3, in full, reads CASTRGGNTIYF.

Ten or more counts support this clone. The sequence runs out 3 residues before the end of the CDR3; the remainder is reconstructed from the germline J gene. The V gene is TRBV19, the J gene TRBJ1-5, with TRBD1 identical over 9 bases. This CDR3 region has 15 residues. The ends lost 4 bases at V and 1 base at J; junction bases unmatched: 2. Germline values: CDR1 LNHDA, CDR2 SQIVND (reference sequence). The DNA read from the CDR3 is TGTGCCAGTAGTAGGGACAGGGAGAGCAATCAGCCC. This sequence encodes CASSRDRESNQP. The full CDR3 reads CASSRDRESNQPQHF.

This clone was recorded at least ten times. The observed sequence ends 3 residues before the CDR3 terminus, with the missing tail filled in from the germline J gene. V and J are TRBV12-3 or TRBV12-4 and TRBJ1-1; TRBD1 matches at 7 bases. This CDR3 region has 13 residues. After removal of 6 bases from V and 7 bases from J, the junction contained 8 bases not matched to a gene. The part of the CDR3 DNA that was read is TGTGCCAGCAGATTTGCAGGGGGAAATGAA. This codes for CASRFAGGNE. In full, the CDR3 reads CASRFAGGNEAFF.

This clone has ten or more counts. Read data end 3 residues before the CDR3 end; the end is taken from the germline J gene. V usage is TRBV7-9 and J usage is TRBJ1-1; TRBD1 might be the D (5 bases). This CDR3 spans 13 amino acids. Germline CDR1 and CDR2: SEHNR and FQNEAQ (reference sequence). Partial CDR3 DNA: TGTGCCAGCAGCGGGGGGACCGGACAACTG. Translating gives CASSGGTGQL. The entire CDR3 protein is CASSGGTGQLAFF. Looking up the rest from reference TRBV7-9 and TRBJ1-1 gives the full variable domain: DTGVSQNPRHKITKRGQNVTFRCDPISEHNRLYWYRQTLGQGPEFLTYFQNEAQLEKSRLLSDRFSAERPKGSFSTLEIQRTEQGDSAMYLCASSGGTGQLAFFGQGTRLTVV.

This clone has a count of ten or more. The read finishes 3 residues shy of the CDR3 end, and the germline J gene is used to complete it. J is TRBJ1-1 and V is TRBV7-9; TRBD1 matches 7 bases. There are 15 residues in the CDR3. With V trimmed by 5 bases and J by 6 bases, 12 bases remained unmatched. Germline CDR1 and CDR2: SEHNR and FQNEAQ (reference sequence). The sequenced CDR3 bases are TGTGCCAGCAGCCCCACTGGACAGGTTGTCCCTGAA. Translation gives CASSPTGQVVPE. The whole CDR3 sequence is CASSPTGQVVPEAFF. The whole variable domain, filled in from reference TRBV7-9 and TRBJ1-1, reads DTGVSQNPRHKITKRGQNVTFRCDPISEHNRLYWYRQTLGQGPEFLTYFQNEAQLEKSRLLSDRFSAERPKGSFSTLEIQRTEQGDSAMYLCASSPTGQVVPEAFFGQGTRLTVV.

This clone was detected ten times or more. Coverage ceases 3 residues before the CDR3 finishes, and the germline J gene fills in the end. The chain is built from TRBV20-1 and TRBJ1-2; 9 bases are a match to TRBD1. This CDR3 contains 13 residues. V dropped 5 bases and J dropped 7; count of bases not matched to a gene: 8. CDR1 is DFQATT, CDR2 SNEGSKA, per germline (reference sequence). The CDR3 bases that were read are TGCAGTGCTTCCGGGACAGGGTTCTTTGGC. It codes for CSASGTGFFG. Given in full, the CDR3 is CSASGTGFFGYTF.

The table lists this clone with many counts. The CDR3 is cut off 3 residues early in the read; its end comes from the germline J gene. This rearrangement joins TRBV5-1 to TRBJ2-5, with 7 bases matching TRBD1. Trimming took 4 bases from V and 2 from J; bases not matched to a gene: 11. CDR1 and CDR2 from the germline V gene are SGHRS and YFSETQ. The CDR3 is 16 amino acids. Incomplete CDR3 DNA: TGCGCCAGCAGCCCCAGCCTTCAGGGGGTACAAGAGACC. The encoded protein is CASSPSLQGVQET. The full CDR3 sequence reads CASSPSLQGVQETQYF.

This clone was counted many times. The read stops 3 residues short of the end of the CDR3; the missing end is completed from the germline J gene. The chain recombines TRBV9 with TRBJ2-5, with TRBD2 matching over 8 bases. The ends lost 0 bases at V and 3 bases at J; junction bases unmatched: 1. The germline CDR1 and CDR2 sequences are SGDLS and YYNGEE. This CDR3 is built from 14 residues. The CDR3 DNA, read in part, is TGTGCCAGCAGCGTAGGACTAGCGAAAGAGACC. This encodes CASSVGLAKET. The entire CDR3 protein is CASSVGLAKETQYF.

This clone has a count of ten or more. This chain's CDR3 is CSARDPGENTGELFF. Incomplete CDR3 DNA: TGCAGTGCTAGAGATCCAGGAGAGAACACCGGGGAG. This sequence joins TRBV20-1 and TRBJ2-2, with no clear D. From the germline J gene comes the end of the CDR3, since the read stops 3 residues before it. Germline V gene sequence: CDR1 DFQATT, CDR2 SNEGSKA (reference sequence). This CDR3 is 15 amino acids long. Trimming removed 0 bases at V and 1 base at J, with 9 bases between.

This clone has ten or more counts. The CDR3 end lies 3 residues beyond the end of the read and is filled in from the germline J gene. The V and J genes are TRBV5-5 and TRBJ1-4; TRBD1 aligns across 9 bases. CDR3 length: 15 residues. Germline V gene data show CDR1 as SGHKS and CDR2 as YYEKEE (reference sequence). With 4 bases clipped from V and 8 bases from J, the junction kept 9 bases outside the gene matches. The CDR3 loop is CASSLPTGGMEKLFF. The covered CDR3 bases are TGTGCCAGCAGCCTTCCCACAGGGGGCATGGAAAAA. The whole variable domain, filled in from reference TRBV5-5 and TRBJ1-4, reads DAGVTQSPTHLIKTRGQQVTLRCSPISGHKSVSWYQQVLGQGPQFIFQYYEKEERGRGNFPDRFSARQFPNYSSELNVNALLLGDSALYLCASSLPTGGMEKLFFGSGTQLSVL.

This clone has a count of ten or more. Sequencing ends 3 residues short of the CDR3 end; the germline J gene provides the rest. This rearrangement joins TRBV20-1 to TRBJ1-6, with 8 bases fitting TRBD1. Germline assignment: CDR1 DFQATT and CDR2 SNEGSKA (reference sequence). After removal of 5 bases from V and 9 bases from J, the junction contained 9 bases not matched to a gene. This CDR3 contains 14 residues. The CDR3: CSAARQGKGSPLHF. The DNA read from the CDR3 is TGCAGTGCTGCCAGACAGGGGAAAGGTTCACCC.

This clone appeared many times. The read is 3 residues too short to cover the CDR3 end, so that end is filled in from the germline J gene. V and J are TRBV20-1 and TRBJ2-1, with 11 bases fitting TRBD2. Germline CDR1 and CDR2: DFQATT and SNEGSKA (reference sequence). With 4 bases clipped from V and 2 bases from J, the junction kept 10 bases outside the gene matches. The CDR3 loop spans 17 amino acids. The CDR3 reads CSATPRLAGGAYNEQFF. The sequenced part of the CDR3 DNA is TGCAGTGCTACCCCCAGGCTAGCGGGGGGAGCCTACAATGAG.

Ten or more counts support this clone. The observed sequence ends 3 residues before the CDR3 terminus, with the missing tail filled in from the germline J gene. The rearrangement uses TRBV9 and TRBJ2-3, with D unresolved. Trimming took off 2 bases at V and 4 bases at J, with 8 bases between the two ends. This CDR3 has 13 residues. The germline V gene has CDR1 SGDLS and CDR2 YYNGEE. This chain's CDR3 is CASSVDSADTQYF. CDR3 bases read: TGTGCCAGCAGCGTTGATTCAGCAGATACG.

This clone was seen many times. The CDR3 is cut off 3 residues early in the read; its end comes from the germline J gene. The chain carries TRBV15 and TRBJ2-1; D is uncertain. This CDR3 has 16 amino acids. Germline assignment: CDR1 LNHNV and CDR2 YYDKDF (reference sequence). The V and J ends lost 1 base and 8 bases respectively, with 18 bases between them. CDR3 in amino acids: CATSRVVRVGSDEQFF. The CDR3 bases that were read are TGTGCCACCAGCAGAGTAGTTCGAGTTGGTAGTGATGAG.

This clone has ten or more counts. The CDR3 loop is CASSDRWNTEAFF. The sequenced CDR3 bases are TGTGCCAGTAGTGACAGGTGGAACACTGAA. This rearrangement joins TRBV19 to TRBJ1-1; tentative D call: TRBD1 (6 bases). The read halts 3 residues ahead of the CDR3 end, with the missing end drawn from the germline J gene. From germline, CDR1 is LNHDA and CDR2 SQIVND (reference sequence). With 5 bases removed from V and 1 base from J, the gap between germline ends came to 8 bases. The CDR3 has 13 residues. The full variable domain, completed using reference TRBV19 and TRBJ1-1, is DGGITQSPKYLFRKEGQNVTLSCEQNLNHDAMYWYRQDPGQGLRLIYYSQIVNDFQKGDIAEGYSVSREKKESFPLTVTSAQKNPTAFYLCASSDRWNTEAFFGQGTRLTVV.

This clone occurred many times. The read ends 3 residues before the CDR3 terminus; that terminus is restored from the germline J gene. The chain carries TRBV5-1 and TRBJ1-4; the match to TRBD1 covers 7 bases. The V gene end was trimmed by 3 bases and the J gene end by 3 bases; junction bases not matched to a gene: 2. Germline V lookup: CDR1 SGHRS, CDR2 YFSETQ. The CDR3 totals 14 residues. The sequenced part of the CDR3 DNA is TGCGCCAGCAGCTCCAGGGGGGCTAATGAAAAA. It specifies CASSSRGANEK. The whole CDR3 is CASSSRGANEKLFF. The full variable domain, in which reference TRBV5-1 and TRBJ1-4 provide the parts outside the CDR3, is KAGVTQTPRYLIKTRGQQVTLSCSPISGHRSVSWYQQTPGQGLQFLFEYFSETQRNKGNFPGRFSGRQFSNSRSEMNVSTLELGDSALYLCASSSRGANEKLFFGSGTQLSVL.

There are many counts of this clone. The read ends 3 residues early relative to the CDR3; the germline J gene fills the gap. The chain couples TRBV28 to TRBJ2-7; TRBD2 is a possible D gene (6 bases). CDR3 size: 15 residues. CDR1 and CDR2 from the germline V gene are MDHEN and SYDVKM. Trimming left V 5 bases short and J 1 base short, with 15 bases between. CDR3 DNA, as far as it was read: TGTGCCAGCAGTACCGGGGTAGCGGTATCCTACGAG. Translated: CASSTGVAVSYE. The entire CDR3 protein is CASSTGVAVSYEQYF.

Many counts were recorded for this clone. The missing CDR3 end, 3 residues past where the read stops, is filled in from the germline J gene. V gene TRBV10-3 combines with J gene TRBJ2-5; 13 nucleotides agree with TRBD2. The CDR3 totals 14 residues. Germline lookup yields CDR1 ENHRY and CDR2 SYGVKD. Unmatched junction bases numbered 7, after V lost 11 bases and J lost 4 bases. CDR3 DNA (partial): TGTGCCTCGAGGACTAGCGGGAGAGGAGAGACC. It specifies CASRTSGRGET. The full CDR3 protein is CASRTSGRGETQYF.